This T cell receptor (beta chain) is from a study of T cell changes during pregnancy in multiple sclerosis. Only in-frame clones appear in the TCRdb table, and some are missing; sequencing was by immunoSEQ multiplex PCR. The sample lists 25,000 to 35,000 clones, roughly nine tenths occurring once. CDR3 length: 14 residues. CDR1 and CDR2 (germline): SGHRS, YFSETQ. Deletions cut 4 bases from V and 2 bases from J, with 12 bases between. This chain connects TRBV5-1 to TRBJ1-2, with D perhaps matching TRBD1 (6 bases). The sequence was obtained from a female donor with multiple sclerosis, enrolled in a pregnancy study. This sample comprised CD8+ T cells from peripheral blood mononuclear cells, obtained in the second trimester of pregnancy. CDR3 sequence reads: CASSAQGQNYGYTF. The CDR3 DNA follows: TGCGCCAGCAGCGCCCAGGGGCAGAACTATGGCTACACCTTC.